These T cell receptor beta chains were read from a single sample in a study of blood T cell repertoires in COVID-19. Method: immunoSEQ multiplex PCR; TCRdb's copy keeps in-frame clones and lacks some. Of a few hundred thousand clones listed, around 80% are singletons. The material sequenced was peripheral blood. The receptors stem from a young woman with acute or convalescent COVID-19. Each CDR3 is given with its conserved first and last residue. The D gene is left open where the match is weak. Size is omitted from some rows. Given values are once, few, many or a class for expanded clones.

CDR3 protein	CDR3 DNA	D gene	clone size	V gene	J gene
CASSLSGGGTGLFF	TGTGCCAGCAGTTTATCGGGGGGAGGGACTGGGCTGTTTTTT	TRBD2	NA	TRBV27	TRBJ2-2
CASSAYSGSYEQYF	TGTGCCAGTAGTGCCTATAGCGGGAGCTACGAGCAGTACTTC	TRBD2	once	TRBV19	TRBJ2-7
CASSLLTGGRETQYF	TGTGCCAGCAGCTTATTAACAGGGGGCCGGGAGACCCAGTACTTC	TRBD1	NA	TRBV7-9	TRBJ2-5
CASSEGLAGGEQYF	TGCGCCAGCAGTGAGGGACTAGCGGGGGGCGAGCAGTACTTC	TRBD2	NA	TRBV10-2	TRBJ2-7
CASSLVLAGVGEQYF	TGTGCCAGCAGCTTAGTACTAGCGGGAGTGGGAGAGCAGTACTTC	TRBD2	NA	TRBV7-2	TRBJ2-7
CTSSQGGLQGHSNQPQHF	TGCACCAGCAGCCAAGGGGGCCTTCAGGGCCATAGCAATCAGCCCCAGCATTTT	NA	NA	TRBV1	TRBJ1-5
CASSQNFGGANEKLFF	TGCGCCAGCAGCCAGAATTTTGGAGGGGCCAATGAAAAACTGTTTTTT	NA	NA	TRBV4-3	TRBJ1-4
CASSHGQGSGNTIYF	TGCGCCAGCAGCCACGGGCAGGGCTCTGGAAACACCATATATTTT	NA	NA	TRBV5-1	TRBJ1-3
CASGLLGLLRDGINEQFF	TGTGCCAGCGGGTTACTTGGCTTGTTGCGGGACGGAATCAATGAGCAGTTCTTC	NA	NA	TRBV7-2	TRBJ2-1
CASSQEGSYEQYF	TGTGCCAGCAGCCAAGAGGGCAGCTACGAGCAGTACTTC	NA	NA	TRBV3-1/TRBV3-2	TRBJ2-7
CASSSWTSGSSYNEQFF	TGTGCCAGCAGTTCTTGGACTAGCGGGAGCTCCTACAATGAGCAGTTCTTC	TRBD2	NA	TRBV28	TRBJ2-1
CASRRTGQLSYTF	TGTGCCAGCAGGAGAACGGGACAGTTGAGTTACACCTTC	TRBD1	NA	TRBV12-3/TRBV12-4	TRBJ1-2
CASSLDLAAGGNTEAFF	TGCGCCAGCAGCTTGGATCTGGCAGCCGGGGGGAACACTGAAGCTTTCTTT	NA	NA	TRBV5-1	TRBJ1-1
CASSYSGGKTEAFF	TGTGCCAGCAGTTACTCGGGGGGGAAAACTGAAGCTTTCTTT	NA	few	TRBV6-5	TRBJ1-1
CAWSVSLARSGEQFF	TGTGCCTGGAGTGTATCCCTAGCGAGGAGTGGGGAGCAGTTCTTC	NA	NA	TRBV30	TRBJ2-1
CASSVAGYYGYTF	TGTGCCAGCAGCGTAGCGGGGTACTATGGCTACACCTTC	NA	NA	TRBV9	TRBJ1-2
CASSPPWTHDTGELFF	TGTGCCAGCTCACCACCCTGGACACACGACACCGGGGAGCTGTTTTTT	NA	NA	TRBV18	TRBJ2-2
CASSQSKTGAPYEQYF	TGCGCCAGCAGTCAATCTAAAACGGGAGCCCCCTACGAGCAGTACTTC	NA	NA	TRBV23-1	TRBJ2-7
CASSSGQNPYEQYF	TGTGCTAGCAGCTCGGGACAGAATCCTTACGAGCAGTACTTC	TRBD1	NA	TRBV7-7	TRBJ2-7
CASSESQGYGYTF	TGTGCCAGCAGTGAATCGCAGGGTTATGGCTACACCTTC	NA	few	TRBV6-1	TRBJ1-2
CASSAPDTGELFF	TGTGCCAGCAGCGCTCCCGACACCGGGGAGCTGTTTTTT	NA	NA	TRBV9	TRBJ2-2
CASSGPGQGAPGYTF	TGTGCCAGTAGTGGTCCGGGACAGGGGGCTCCTGGCTACACCTTC	TRBD1	NA	TRBV19	TRBJ1-2
CASSPGQAWLGYTF	TGTGCCAGCAGCCCCGGACAGGCGTGGCTTGGCTACACCTTC	TRBD1	few	TRBV11-2	TRBJ1-2
CASSNGTGNHNSNQPQHF	TGTGCTAGCAGCAATGGGACAGGCAATCACAATAGCAATCAGCCCCAGCATTTT	TRBD1	NA	TRBV7-7	TRBJ1-5
CASSEFETAKETQYF	TGTGCCAGCAGTGAATTTGAGACAGCCAAAGAGACCCAGTACTTC	NA	NA	TRBV2	TRBJ2-5
CASSYNGAATNEKLFF	TGTGCCAGCAGTTACAACGGAGCAGCAACTAATGAAAAACTGTTTTTT	NA	NA	TRBV6-5	TRBJ1-4
CASSQNQVPNTEAFF	TGCGCCAGCAGCCAAAACCAGGTGCCGAACACTGAAGCTTTCTTT	NA	few	TRBV4-1	TRBJ1-1
CATSRDYPGADTQYF	TGTGCCACCAGCAGAGATTACCCAGGGGCAGATACGCAGTATTTT	NA	NA	TRBV15	TRBJ2-3
CASSLDGGVNTEAFF	TGCGCCAGCAGCCTAGACGGGGGAGTGAACACTGAAGCTTTCTTT	NA	NA	TRBV5-1	TRBJ1-1
CASSFGGQGTDTQYF	TGTGCCAGCAGCTTCGGAGGACAGGGCACAGATACGCAGTATTTT	TRBD1	NA	TRBV7-8	TRBJ2-3
CASSSAGTGINYGYTF	TGTGCCAGCAGTTCGGCCGGGACAGGGATTAACTATGGCTACACCTTC	TRBD1	NA	TRBV6-5	TRBJ1-2
CASSSSREQFF	TGTGCCAGCAGTTCCTCCAGAGAGCAGTTCTTC	NA	NA	TRBV28	TRBJ2-1
CASSPQGLVFLRSGANVLTF	TGTGCCAGCAGCCCCCAGGGGTTAGTGTTCCTTAGGTCTGGGGCCAACGTCCTGACTTTC	NA	NA	TRBV9	TRBJ2-6
CATSRESRGGYTF	TGTGCCACCAGCAGAGAGTCCCGGGGTGGCTACACCTTC	NA	NA	TRBV15	TRBJ1-2
CASSSGDGNYNEQFF	TGTGCTAGCAGCTCAGGGGACGGGAACTACAATGAGCAGTTCTTC	NA	NA	TRBV7-7	TRBJ2-1
CASRYSQGDYGYTF	TGTGCCAGCAGGTATTCCCAGGGCGACTATGGCTACACCTTC	NA	NA	TRBV2	TRBJ1-2
CASSLYADTQYF	TGTGCCAGCAGCTTATATGCGGATACGCAGTATTTT	NA	NA	TRBV7-2	TRBJ2-3